Given below is one T cell receptor beta chain in context. Its target antigen remains unknown. The data belong to a study of monozygotic twins with inflammatory bowel disease (dated by TCRdb to between 2018 and 2021). A note on the overall study: The complete study included 30 or so monozygotic twin pairs: 19 IBD-discordant Danish pairs and nine German pairs, of which four were IBD-concordant and five were IBD-discordant. The search for disease-associated traits relied mainly on comparing IBD patients with their genetically identical healthy co-twins within discordant pairs. Each individual had, on average, about 151 000 unique TCRalpha sequences and 181 000 unique TCRbeta sequences available for analysis.

The library was built by means of 5' RACE. For each TCR library, 3,000 to 3,500 ng of total RNA was used. cDNA was synthesized with SMARTScribe reverse transcriptase in eight separate reactions per sample. Unique molecular identifiers containing a 6-nucleotide sample barcode were introduced through template switching during cDNA synthesis. Two nested PCRs of roughly 16 and 10 cycles amplified the TCRalpha and TCRbeta cDNA, and bead purification followed each PCR. Before amplification, the cDNA was both treated with uracil DNA-glycosylase and purified with the QIAquick PCR purification kit. The second PCR added Illumina TruSeq-compatible adapters along with sample-specific barcodes. TapeStation and Qubit were used to check library quality and concentration, and 4.5 to 6 ng of each library was pooled. Sequencing of pooled libraries was carried out on an Illumina HiSeq2500 single-index Rapid Run using 2 x 100 bp reads and custom sequencing primers. The original pipeline was this. UMI-based consensus assembly with MiGEC version 1.2.6 was used to correct PCR and sequencing errors. MiXCR version 2.1.1 handled V(D)J alignment, clonotype assembly and CDR3 extraction. To normalise gene usage, clonotype sharing and MAIT/NKT TCR abundance, the analysis used the top 1000, 10 000 and 20 000 clonotypes per sample. Diversity was computed as the inverse Simpson index with the vegan R package after downsampling to 27 000 UMIs. Paired Mann-Whitney U tests on discordant twin pairs were used, with Benjamini-Hochberg multiple-testing correction. TCRdb reprocessed the reads and lists each CDR3 protein sequence as a single entry, with no DNA. None of the V and J calls come from the authors' own analysis; TCRdb made them. The table kept for this sample lists approximately 400,000 distinct CDR3 sequences. Jointly, the top ten make up roughly 2.6% of the sample.

Broader findings and caveats from the paper: Different T cell subtypes could not be distinguished in the analysis. No difference in repertoire similarity was observed between concordant and discordant twins, possibly owing to limited statistical power. Measured by the inverse Simpson index, TCRbeta repertoire diversity was lower in IBD patients than in their healthy co-twins. Compared with healthy twins, IBD patients had fewer clonotypes in common with other individuals, a difference most pronounced in patients showing signs of disease activity. Differing immunosuppressive treatments among patients may have added background noise and inter-individual variability to the repertoires. The results gave no support for a single strong signal or clonotype linked to IBD.

From each donor, an approximately 2.5 ml peripheral blood sample was collected into PAXgene tubes and stored at -80 degrees C. Total RNA was isolated from whole blood with the PAXgene blood miRNA kit on an automated QIAcube, without T cell sorting. Peripheral blood from monozygotic twin pairs, either concordant or discordant for inflammatory bowel disease, underwent deep TCRalpha and TCRbeta repertoire profiling that used unique molecular barcoding. Smoking habits were recorded for all twin pairs, with individuals classified as current, former or never smokers. CDR1 and CDR2, per the germline V gene, are SGHAT and FQNNGV. Spanning cysteine to phenylalanine, the CDR3 consists of 18 amino acids. The entry carries no DNA sequence.

The chain joins TRBV11-2 to TRBJ2-2; TCRdb selects TRBD2, and the lack of DNA leaves this call unchecked. The sequencing sample was made of blood. This sequence was found in a human donor with ulcerative colitis or Crohn's disease, or a healthy co-twin of an affected twin (not recorded which). This receptor carries the CDR3 CASSSQGLAGVNTGELFF.